A single sample is the source of the 31 T cell receptor beta chains below, sequenced in a study of cytomegalovirus exposure and HLA in healthy donors. In the PCR, 60 Vbeta and 13 Jbeta primers were used. Data came from immunoSEQ multiplex PCR; TCRdb stores just in-frame clones and leaves some out. The sample carries 130,000 to 150,000 clones, about 73% recorded once. The specimen sequenced was PBMCs. Every receptor here comes from a man between 40 and 49 years old in good health and CMV-seropositive.

This clone has only a few counts. This chain links TRBV18 with TRBJ2-5; D might be TRBD2 (6 bases). The V end was cut by 6 bases, the J end by 2 bases, with 13 bases between. In germline, CDR1 is KGHSH, CDR2 LQKENI. CDR3 size: 14 residues. The CDR3 region is CASSQVREQETQYF. As DNA, the CDR3 is TGTGCCAGCTCCCAGGTACGGGAGCAAGAGACCCAGTACTTC.

V usage is TRBV7-3 and J usage is TRBJ2-1; D possibly corresponds to TRBD2 (8 bases). V was cut by 8 bases and J by 10 bases, with 24 bases left in between. This CDR3 region has 15 residues. Germline V gene data show CDR1 as SGHTA and CDR2 as FQGTGA. CDR3 loop: CASSRDSGGWGEQFF. For the CDR3, the DNA is TGTGCCAGCTCTCGGGACAGCGGGGGTTGGGGGGAGCAGTTCTTC.

The chain is built from TRBV2 and TRBJ1-5; TRBD1 matches at 11 bases. Germline CDR1 reads SNHLY; CDR2 reads FYNNEI. The CDR3 spans 14 residues. Unmatched junction bases numbered 11, after V lost 8 bases and J lost 11 bases. CDR3 coding DNA: TGTGCCAGCCACCGGACAGGGGGCGGCGGGGCCCAGCATTTT. Amino acid sequence: CASHRTGGGGAQHF.

This chain joins TRBV7-8 and TRBJ2-7, with 15 nucleotides matching TRBD2. V trimming: 8 bases; J trimming: 0 bases; junction bases outside the gene matches: 20. Germline CDR1 reads SGHVS; CDR2 reads FQNEAQ. The CDR3 runs to 21 residues. The CDR3 spells CASSTPAWTSGRAESSYEQYF. The DNA for the CDR3 is TGTGCCAGCTCCACTCCCGCCTGGACTAGCGGGAGGGCGGAGAGCTCCTACGAGCAGTACTTC.

In the case of this clone: A read error may account for a junction end that differs from germline. This sequence joins TRBV30 and TRBJ2-7; 9 positions agree with TRBD1. This CDR3 is built from 13 residues. Germline values: CDR1 GTSNPN, CDR2 SVGIG (reference sequence). This CDR3 is CAGGGQGTWEQHF. The DNA for the CDR3 is TGTGCCGGGGGGGGACAGGGCACTTGGGAGCAGCACTTC.

This sequence joins TRBV7-2 and TRBJ2-2, with D maybe TRBD2 (5 bases). The CDR3 is 17 amino acids. V lost 5 bases to trimming and J lost 3 bases, with 19 bases between them. In germline, CDR1 is SGHTA, CDR2 FQGNSA. CDR3 sequence: CASSPSVLAGDTGELFF. The CDR3 nucleotides read TGTGCCAGCAGCCCCTCAGTGCTGGCGGGCGACACCGGGGAGCTGTTTTTT.

The rearrangement joins TRBV5-6 to TRBJ2-7; 7 positions match TRBD1. Germline values: CDR1 SGHDT, CDR2 YYEEEE. V shed 4 bases and J 6 bases; nucleotides not matched to a gene: 7. CDR3 length equals 13 residues. In DNA form, the CDR3 reads TGTGCCAGCAGCACGGGACAGTTCTCCGAGCAGTACTTC. Translated, it gives CASSTGQFSEQYF.

J is TRBJ2-5 and V is TRBV18; 8 bases are a match to TRBD1. With 6 bases clipped from V and 2 bases from J, the junction kept 2 bases outside the gene matches. From germline, CDR1 is KGHSH and CDR2 LQKENI. The CDR3 is 13 residues long. The CDR3 DNA is TGTGCCAGCTCGGACAGGGTTCAAGAGACCCAGTACTTC. It specifies CASSDRVQETQYF.

V and J are TRBV30 and TRBJ1-4; the D gene is possibly TRBD1 (5 bases). This CDR3 spans 14 amino acids. V was trimmed by 3 bases and J by 4 bases, leaving 12 bases between them. Germline loops: CDR1 GTSNPN, CDR2 SVGIG (reference sequence). CDR3 DNA: TGTGCCTGGAGCGGCCGGGACTATAATGAAAAACTGTTTTTT. As protein: CAWSGRDYNEKLFF.

This clone was found once. The rearrangement joins TRBV18 to TRBJ2-5; D perhaps matches TRBD2 (6 bases). V lost 3 bases and J 5 bases, leaving 13 bases between the germline ends. The germline CDR1 and CDR2 sequences are KGHSH and LQKENI. The CDR3 is 14 amino acids. CDR3 DNA sequence: TGTGCCAGCTCACCGCGTGGGGGGACCGAGACCCAGTACTTC. Translating it yields CASSPRGGTETQYF.

The V call is TRBV27, the J call TRBJ1-4; D possibly corresponds to TRBD1 (6 bases). Per the germline V gene, CDR1 is MNHEY and CDR2 is SMNVEV (reference sequence). V was cut by 3 bases and J by 7 bases, with 9 bases left in between. This CDR3 has 13 residues. CDR3 sequence (DNA): TGTGCCAGCAGTTTGAACAGGGCTGAAAAACTGTTTTTT. This sequence encodes CASSLNRAEKLFF.

This rearrangement joins TRBV9 to TRBJ2-1, with 10 positions matching TRBD2. The CDR3 loop spans 14 amino acids. CDR1 and CDR2 (germline): SGDLS, YYNGEE. V trimming: 0 bases; J trimming: 9 bases; junction bases outside the gene matches: 3. As DNA, the CDR3 is TGTGCCAGCAGCGTAGTCACTAGCGGGACTGAGCAGTTCTTC. This gives the protein CASSVVTSGTEQFF. The complete variable domain, with remaining parts taken from reference TRBV9 and TRBJ2-1, reads DSGVTQTPKHLITATGQRVTLRCSPRSGDLSVYWYQQSLDQGLQFLIQYYNGEERAKGNILERFSAQQFPDLHSELNLSSLELGDSALYFCASSVVTSGTEQFFGPGTRLTVL.

The chain couples TRBV5-1 to TRBJ2-3, with 8 bases aligning to TRBD1. Germline lookup yields CDR1 SGHRS and CDR2 YFSETQ. V lost 5 bases to trimming and J lost 2 bases; unmatched junction nucleotides: 10. This CDR3 is 16 amino acids long. The CDR3 DNA sequence: TGCGCCAGCAGGAGAGGACAGGGTAAATACACAGATACGCAGTATTTT. It translates to CASRRGQGKYTDTQYF.

In its sample, this clone was seen a few times. The chain links TRBV7-9 to TRBJ1-2; the match to TRBD1 covers 8 bases. This CDR3 comprises 14 residues. J was trimmed by 4 bases and V by 4 bases; bases with no gene match: 5. In germline, CDR1 is SEHNR, CDR2 FQNEAQ (reference sequence). The chain's CDR3 is CASSSDRDGYGYTF. The CDR3, as DNA: TGTGCCAGCAGCTCGGACAGGGACGGCTATGGCTACACCTTC.

CDR3 amino acids: CAWSVEGTTEAFF. DNA for the CDR3: TGTGCCTGGAGTGTTGAGGGCACCACTGAAGCTTTCTTT. The chain uses TRBV30 and TRBJ1-1; D call uncertain. Trimming removed 0 bases from V and 4 bases from J, with 9 bases in between. Germline CDR1 GTSNPN, CDR2 SVGIG (reference sequence). The CDR3 extends over 13 amino acids. Complete variable domain (other parts from reference TRBV30 and TRBJ1-1): SQTIHQWPATLVQPVGSPLSLECTVEGTSNPNLYWYRQAAGRGLQLLFYSVGIGQISSEVPQNLSASRPQDRQFILSSKKLLLSDSGFYLCAWSVEGTTEAFFGQGTRLTVV.

The genes are TRBV7-2 and TRBJ2-1; 10 nucleotides align to TRBD1. The trim removed 2 bases at V and 4 bases at J, leaving 2 bases unmatched. There are 15 residues in the CDR3. Germline CDR1 SGHTA, CDR2 FQGNSA. Written as DNA, the CDR3 is TGTGCCAGCAGCTTAAGACAGGGGGCATACAATGAGCAGTTCTTC. Protein sequence: CASSLRQGAYNEQFF.

This clone has a handful of counts. This chain joins TRBV2 and TRBJ2-7; D unresolved. Germline CDR1 is SNHLY and CDR2 is FYNNEI. Trimming removed 4 bases from V and 5 bases from J, with 15 bases in between. This CDR3 is built from 14 residues. The CDR3 here is CASSVSGVSHEQYF. The CDR3 DNA follows: TGTGCCAGCAGTGTCTCAGGCGTGTCCCACGAGCAGTACTTC.

CDR3 nucleotides: TGTGCCAGCAGTCGATTTGGAGCCGAAACGAATGAGCAGTTCTTC. It is translated as CASSRFGAETNEQFF. The chain links TRBV6-6 to TRBJ2-1; D call uncertain. The V and J ends lost 5 bases and 7 bases respectively, with 18 bases between them. Germline V gene sequence: CDR1 MNHNY, CDR2 SVGAGI (reference sequence). There are 15 residues in the CDR3.

The rearrangement links TRBV12-5 to TRBJ1-3; tentative D call: TRBD1 (6 bases). Germline CDR1 and CDR2: LGHNT and FRNRAP. Between the trimmed V and J ends, which lost 0 bases and 0 bases, there was a span of 12 bases. The CDR3 has 17 amino acids. CDR3: CASGLVLGGLSGNTIYF. CDR3 bases: TGTGCTAGTGGTTTGGTACTTGGGGGCCTCTCTGGAAACACCATATATTTT.

The sample holds a few counts of this clone. The rearrangement links TRBV6-5 to TRBJ1-5, with TRBD1 matching 8 bases. This CDR3 is built from 14 residues. V lost 6 bases to trimming and J lost 7 bases; unmatched junction nucleotides: 8. In germline, CDR1 is MNHEY, CDR2 SVGAGI. Here the CDR3 DNA reads TGTGCCAGCAGGCGGACAGGGAACGGCCAGCCCCAGCATTTT. Protein sequence: CASRRTGNGQPQHF.

J is TRBJ2-5 and V is TRBV6-6; 7 bases align to TRBD1. The assigned J gene may be wrong: the sequence end matches TRBJ2-7 better. From germline, CDR1 is MNHNY and CDR2 SVGAGI (reference sequence). CDR3 length: 14 residues. The CDR3 loop reads CASSYTGENYEQYF. DNA of the CDR3: TGTGCCAGCAGTTACACAGGGGAAAACTACGAGCAGTACTTC.

The chain recombines TRBV27 with TRBJ2-7; 7 nucleotides line up with TRBD1. The trim removed 4 bases at V and 0 bases at J, leaving 6 bases unmatched. Looked up from germline, CDR1 is MNHEY and CDR2 is SMNVEV (reference sequence). CDR3 length equals 15 residues. The CDR3 loop reads CASSYTGVSSYEQYF. CDR3 coding DNA: TGTGCCAGCAGTTACACAGGGGTCAGCTCCTACGAGCAGTACTTC.

This clone has only a few counts. This chain links TRBV6-1 with TRBJ1-5, with D possibly matching TRBD1 (6 bases). The CDR3 consists of 13 residues. From germline, CDR1 is MNHNS and CDR2 SASEGT. V was trimmed by 6 bases and J by 1 base, leaving 7 bases between them. The CDR3: CASSGQSNQPQHF. In DNA, the CDR3 is TGTGCCAGCAGCGGACAGAGCAATCAGCCCCAGCATTTT.

Comment on this clone: One junction end does not reproduce the germline sequence, and a read error may be involved. The chain carries TRBV7-9 and TRBJ1-1; weak D call: TRBD1 (5 bases). Germline loops: CDR1 SEHNR, CDR2 FQNEAQ (reference sequence). CDR3 length equals 14 residues. The CDR3 loop reads CSSSPQGLNTEAFF. CDR3 nucleotide sequence: TGTTCCAGCAGTCCTCAGGGTTTAAACACTGAAGCTTTCTTT.

The chain couples TRBV5-1 to TRBJ2-6; 7 bases map to TRBD1. Germline V gene sequence: CDR1 SGHRS, CDR2 YFSETQ. The trim removed 4 bases at V and 0 bases at J, leaving 10 bases unmatched. The CDR3 loop spans 18 amino acids. The CDR3 bases are TGCGCCAGCAGCATCTCCGGGACAGCCTTCTCTGGGGCCAACGTCCTGACTTTC. This sequence encodes CASSISGTAFSGANVLTF. Supplemented by reference TRBV5-1 and TRBJ2-6, the full variable domain reads KAGVTQTPRYLIKTRGQQVTLSCSPISGHRSVSWYQQTPGQGLQFLFEYFSETQRNKGNFPGRFSGRQFSNSRSEMNVSTLELGDSALYLCASSISGTAFSGANVLTFGAGSRLTVL.

This chain joins TRBV5-1 and TRBJ2-7; TRBD2 is a possible D gene (5 bases). The V and J ends lost 3 bases and 2 bases respectively, with 9 bases between them. Germline V CDR1 and CDR2: SGHRS, YFSETQ. The CDR3 is 13 amino acids. The CDR3, as DNA: TGCGCCAGCAGCTATGAGGGCACCTACGAGCAGTACTTC. This codes for CASSYEGTYEQYF. The entire variable domain, with the rest obtained from reference TRBV5-1 and TRBJ2-7, is as follows: KAGVTQTPRYLIKTRGQQVTLSCSPISGHRSVSWYQQTPGQGLQFLFEYFSETQRNKGNFPGRFSGRQFSNSRSEMNVSTLELGDSALYLCASSYEGTYEQYFGPGTRLTVT.

V gene TRBV27 combines with J gene TRBJ2-7, with TRBD2 identical over 16 bases. The V gene end was trimmed by 5 bases and the J gene end by 2 bases; junction bases not matched to a gene: 9. The V gene's germline CDR1 is MNHEY and CDR2 SMNVEV (reference sequence). The CDR3 sequence is 18 residues long. In nucleotides, the CDR3 is TGTGCCAGCAGTACGGGACTAGCGGGAGGGCCTATTACCTACGAGCAGTACTTC. Its translation is CASSTGLAGGPITYEQYF.

This chain uses TRBV27 with TRBJ2-3, with 7 bases fitting TRBD2. The CDR3 totals 15 residues. The junction had 7 bases not matched to a gene; V was cut back by 3 bases and J by 4 bases. In germline, CDR1 is MNHEY, CDR2 SMNVEV (reference sequence). As DNA, the CDR3 is TGTGCCAGCAGTTTCGCGGCGGGAGTACCAGATACGCAGTATTTT. This codes for CASSFAAGVPDTQYF.

The chain has TRBV29-1 and TRBJ2-2; weak D call: TRBD2 (6 bases). This CDR3 has 14 residues. CDR1 is SQVTM and CDR2 is ANQGSEA in the germline V gene. Trimming pared 3 bases from V and 4 bases from J, leaving 12 bases between. CDR3 nucleotide sequence: TGCAGCGTTGAGGGACTGGGAATCACCGGGGAGCTGTTTTTT. Encoded protein: CSVEGLGITGELFF.

The genes are TRBV25-1 and TRBJ1-1, with D uncertain. The CDR3 is 15 residues long. Germline-derived CDR1 and CDR2 are MGHDK and SYGVNS. Trimming shortened V by 6 bases and J by 4 bases, and 18 bases separated the two germline ends. The CDR3 DNA sequence: TGTGCCAGCAGGGTGGTGCAGGCGGGGTTCACTGAAGCTTTCTTT. Translation gives CASRVVQAGFTEAFF.

This clone was observed a few times. V is TRBV6-1 and J is TRBJ2-3; D unresolved. Trimming removed 6 bases from V and 0 bases from J, with 4 bases in between. Germline CDR1 reads MNHNS; CDR2 reads SASEGT. This CDR3 has 12 amino acids. The CDR3 bases are TGTGCCAGCAGAACTAGCACAGATACGCAGTATTTT. Translated, it gives CASRTSTDTQYF.